The source of this T cell receptor beta chain is a study of cytomegalovirus exposure and HLA in healthy donors (TCRdb year 2017). About the full investigation: A later analysis indicated that the roughly 120 validation repertoires were generated on the platform also employed for the roughly 650 repertoires of the first cohort. The study aimed to test whether cataloging public T cell receptors could reveal signatures of past pathogen exposure. In addition to the first cohort of roughly 670 subjects, a separate validation cohort of under 150 different subjects was used. The study combined high-throughput TCR immunosequencing, statistical association of individual TCRs with disease status, and machine learning to predict cytomegalovirus infection status.

Separate from the approximately 690-subject first cohort, the validation cohort of roughly 120 subjects was the group to which the donors belonged. The library relied on the immunoSEQ multiplex PCR assay. In the source study's methods: A statistical classification framework was built for diagnosing cytomegalovirus status from the catalog of TCR beta chain sequences. The source is immuneACCESS, and TCRdb retained only in-frame sequences with V and J called. Part of the clones is not carried over; for the studies checked, unresolved V genes explain less than half of this, and the remainder is unexplained. For V, J and clone size, that table is used; D and trimming come from the DNA. The sample data list tens of thousands of clones, and around 97% of these were observed just once. The ten largest clonotypes hold about 1.5% of the sample. Sequences SNHLY (CDR1) and FYNNEI (CDR2) are obtained from the germline V gene. Deletion took 6 bases off V and 7 bases off J, with a span of 7 bases between the germline ends. The CDR3 contains 10 residues, cysteine and phenylalanine counted. Only the CDR3 DNA is retained, 30 bases long and in frame from the first base.

The table lists this clone with a count of one. The antigen this receptor binds is unknown. No base-level quality is on record; no much larger clone is a single base apart. What the study reported, not specific to this receptor: In vitro tests confirmed that a few of the cytomegalovirus-associated TCR beta chains recognize cytomegalovirus antigens. The classifier was reported to diagnose cytomegalovirus status with high specificity and sensitivity in both the original cohort and the validation cohort. Subsequent analysis determined that TCRs grouped into clusters in the first cohort also showed a tendency toward co-occurrence across the 90 to 150 validation repertoires, and 85% to 95% of cluster scores exceeded 0. The authors suggested that the approach could potentially be generalized to other disease states and immunological phenotypes. While some public TCRs were present in many individuals, most TCR sequences turned up only very rarely across donors. The validation cohort had no HLA typing available for a later analysis, so co-occurrence within that cohort was assessed over all 130 or so repertoires. The study listed approximately 150 TCR beta chains as associated with cytomegalovirus.

The rearranged chain carries TRBV2 and TRBJ2-7, with TRBD2 tentatively as D gene (6 bases match). This TCR derives from a woman under 30 in good health and CMV-seropositive. The sample was PBMCs. Read as DNA, the sequence is TGTGCCAGCAGGGGGGGAGAGCAGTACTTC. The resulting protein is CASRGGEQYF.